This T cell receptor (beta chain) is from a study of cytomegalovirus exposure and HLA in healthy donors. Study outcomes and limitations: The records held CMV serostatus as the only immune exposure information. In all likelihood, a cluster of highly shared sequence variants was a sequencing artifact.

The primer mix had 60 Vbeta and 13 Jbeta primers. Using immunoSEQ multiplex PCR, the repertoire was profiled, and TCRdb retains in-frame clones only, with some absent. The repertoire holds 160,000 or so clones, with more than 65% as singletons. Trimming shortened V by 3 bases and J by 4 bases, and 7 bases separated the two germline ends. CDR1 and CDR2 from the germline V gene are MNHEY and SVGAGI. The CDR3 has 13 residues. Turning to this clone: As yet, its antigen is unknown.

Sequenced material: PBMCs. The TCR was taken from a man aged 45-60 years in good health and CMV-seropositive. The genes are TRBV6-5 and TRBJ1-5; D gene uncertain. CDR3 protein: CASSYGPNQPQHF. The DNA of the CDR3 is TGTGCCAGCAGTTATGGGCCAAATCAGCCCCAGCATTTT.